The sequence of this T cell receptor (beta chain) was determined in a study of T cell changes during pregnancy in multiple sclerosis. Clones were sequenced by immunoSEQ multiplex PCR, and TCRdb holds only the in-frame ones, with some missing. The table has 45,000 to 60,000 clones, about 91% seen once; the top ten hold roughly 0.19%. This CDR3 has 18 residues. V shed 2 bases and J 5 bases; nucleotides not matched to a gene: 14. The germline V gene encodes CDR1 SNHLY and CDR2 FYNNEI. This material consisted of CD4+ T cells from peripheral blood mononuclear cells, taken in the second trimester of pregnancy. This chain links TRBV2 with TRBJ1-1; 10 nucleotides match TRBD1. The sequence was obtained from a female donor with multiple sclerosis, enrolled in a pregnancy study. CDR3 nucleotides: TGTGCCAGCAGTGAATACCGTACGACAGGGGGCGTGAGGACTGAAGCTTTCTTT. Protein sequence: CASSEYRTTGGVRTEAFF.